Below are 10 T cell receptor beta chains sequenced from a single sample in a study of cytomegalovirus exposure and HLA in healthy donors. Primers for the PCR totalled 60 Vbeta and 13 Jbeta. Generated by immunoSEQ multiplex PCR, the TCRdb table keeps only in-frame clones and is missing some. In the table there are roughly 230,000 clones, about 93% of which are singletons. Sample: PBMCs. All receptors come from a girl aged 2-10 years in good health and CMV-seronegative.

The chain combines TRBV5-1 with TRBJ1-1, with 10 bases identical to TRBD1. Germline V CDR1 and CDR2: SGHRS, YFSETQ. The CDR3 contains 16 residues. The J segment lost 1 base and the V segment lost 0 bases, leaving 3 bases of the junction unmatched. The CDR3, as DNA: TGCGCCAGCAGCTTGGGCGGGACAGGGGCGAACACTGAAGCTTTCTTT. This encodes CASSLGGTGANTEAFF.

The chain has TRBV2 and TRBJ2-5; 9 positions agree with TRBD1. The assigned J gene may be wrong: the sequence end matches TRBJ2-7 better. The CDR3 length is 16 residues. CDR1 is SNHLY and CDR2 is FYNNEI in the germline V gene. The CDR3 nucleotides read TGTGCCAGCAGTGAAGGGGTCGGACAGGGGAGATACGAGCAGTACTTC. This encodes CASSEGVGQGRYEQYF.

The J gene is TRBJ1-6, the V gene TRBV6-1, with 9 bases aligning to TRBD1. Losses at the gene ends were 6 bases for V and 9 bases for J; bases not matched to a gene: 3. The CDR3 consists of 13 residues. Germline V gene data show CDR1 as MNHNS and CDR2 as SASEGT. CDR3 loop: CASSGTGISPLHF. CDR3 DNA sequence: TGTGCCAGCAGCGGGACAGGGATTTCACCCCTCCACTTT.

J is TRBJ1-1 and V is TRBV2; 8 bases are a match to TRBD1. This CDR3 region has 16 residues. CDR1 and CDR2 (germline): SNHLY, FYNNEI. Trimming cost V 7 bases and J 5 bases; bases outside gene matches: 15. The CDR3 sequence: CASIPGIGRGRTEAFF. DNA of the CDR3: TGTGCCAGCATTCCCGGGATCGGCAGGGGGCGGACTGAAGCTTTCTTT.

The rearrangement links TRBV5-1 to TRBJ1-1; D is ambiguous. The CDR3 totals 14 residues. V lost 0 bases, J lost 5 bases, and 11 bases lay in between. Germline values: CDR1 SGHRS, CDR2 YFSETQ. CDR3 coding DNA: TGCGCCAGCAGCTTGGCTGGAGATAAGACTGAAGCTTTCTTT. Translation gives CASSLAGDKTEAFF.

The J gene is TRBJ2-5, the V gene TRBV6-1; TRBD1 matches 8 bases. CDR3 size: 15 residues. Germline CDR1 and CDR2: MNHNS and SASEGT. V trimming: 5 bases; J trimming: 2 bases; junction bases outside the gene matches: 7. The CDR3 bases are TGTGCCAGCAGTACCGGACAGGGACTTCAAGAGACCCAGTACTTC. Amino acid sequence: CASSTGQGLQETQYF.

This chain links TRBV27 with TRBJ2-3; the D gene is possibly TRBD2 (6 bases). The CDR3 runs to 16 residues. Germline CDR1 MNHEY, CDR2 SMNVEV (reference sequence). V was clipped by 2 bases and J by 0 bases, with 12 bases between them. The CDR3 DNA sequence: TGTGCCAGCAGTTTAAGAGTGGGAGGTAGCACAGATACGCAGTATTTT. It is translated as CASSLRVGGSTDTQYF.

The chain uses TRBV11-2 and TRBJ1-5; a weak D match, TRBD1 (6 bases). The CDR3 totals 14 residues. V lost 4 bases to trimming and J lost 3 bases, with 10 bases between them. Germline CDR1 is SGHAT and CDR2 is FQNNGV. The CDR3 spells CASSSQGNNQPQHF. CDR3 DNA: TGTGCCAGCAGCTCGCAGGGGAACAATCAGCCCCAGCATTTT.

The chain recombines TRBV5-6 with TRBJ2-5; 8 bases are a match to TRBD2. CDR1 is SGHDT, CDR2 YYEEEE, per germline. V lost 5 bases and J lost 2; bases outside the gene matches: 5. This CDR3 region has 14 residues. The CDR3 region is CASRPVAGQETQYF. CDR3 nucleotides: TGTGCCAGCAGACCCGTAGCGGGACAAGAGACCCAGTACTTC.

V is TRBV12-5 and J is TRBJ2-5; maybe TRBD2 (6 bases). V lost 9 bases, J lost 6 bases, and 26 bases lay in between. The CDR3 sequence is 16 residues long. The germline V gene has CDR1 LGHNT and CDR2 FRNRAP. The CDR3, as DNA: TGTGCTAGCCGGGAGAGGGATGCCCTTAACGCGAAGACCCAGTACTTC. Encoded protein: CASRERDALNAKTQYF.